Presented here are 8 T cell receptor beta chains from one specimen sequenced in a study of patients and donors after allogeneic stem cell transplantation. TCRdb re-derived calls from the RT-PCR reads in MiXCR, one entry per CDR3 protein. The sample includes 410,000 or so distinct CDR3 sequences, more than 15% seen only once; the top ten take roughly 7.2%. The sequenced material came from blood, either unsorted or a sorted T cell fraction (not recorded which). These receptors originate from a human donor who was either an allogeneic HSCT recipient or a stem cell or donor lymphocyte infusion donor (not recorded which). It is not recorded whose cells these are; they may come from a transplant donor.

CDR3 nucleotides: TGTGCCAGCAGCTCCCGAACAAGCGACAGGGATGGCTACACCTTC. It translates to CASSSRTSDRDGYTF. V and J are TRBV7-9 and TRBJ1-2; TRBD1 aligns across 7 bases. V lost 4 bases, J lost 6 bases, and 11 bases stayed unmatched. Germline V gene sequence: CDR1 SEHNR, CDR2 FQNEAQ (reference sequence). The CDR3 covers 15 residues.

The chain links TRBV24-1 to TRBJ2-1; the match to TRBD1 covers 8 bases. J lost 4 bases, V lost 5 bases, and 6 bases had no gene match. The CDR3 runs 15 residues. Germline V gene sequence: CDR1 KGHDR, CDR2 SFDVKD. CDR3 nucleotide sequence: TGTGCCACCAGTGTGACAGGGGCAAATTACAATGAGCAGTTCTTC. Its protein product is CATSVTGANYNEQFF.

This chain uses TRBV20-1 with TRBJ2-1, with D perhaps assigned TRBD1 or TRBD2 (5 bases each). CDR3 length: 15 residues. Trimming removed 2 bases from V and 3 bases from J, with 14 bases in between. The V gene's germline CDR1 is DFQATT and CDR2 SNEGSKA (reference sequence). The CDR3 is CSARPGRNRYNEQFF. The CDR3, as DNA: TGCAGTGCTAGACCGGGACGGAATCGCTACAATGAGCAGTTCTTC.

This clonotype was seen more than once but under ten times. The chain couples TRBV12-3 or TRBV12-4 to TRBJ2-2; 9 nucleotides align to TRBD2. This CDR3 comprises 19 residues. The ends lost 6 bases at V and 4 bases at J; junction bases unmatched: 18. The CDR3 region is CASRPGLAGIRPSTGELFF. In DNA form, the CDR3 reads TGTGCCAGCAGGCCCGGGCTAGCGGGAATCCGTCCGAGCACCGGGGAGCTGTTTTTT.

The chain links TRBV5-1 to TRBJ1-6, with a tentative D call TRBD1 (6 bases). The germline V gene encodes CDR1 SGHRS and CDR2 YFSETQ. The CDR3 runs to 17 residues. Between the trimmed V and J ends, which lost 4 bases and 5 bases, there was a span of 19 bases. CDR3 sequence reads: CASSQTTGTRDNSPLHF. DNA of the CDR3: TGCGCCAGCAGCCAGACCACAGGGACAAGGGATAATTCACCCCTCCACTTT.

The genes are TRBV9 and TRBJ1-5; TRBD1 matches 9 bases. The CDR3 extends over 13 amino acids. V shed 3 bases, J shed 6 bases, and the junction held 1 base outside the gene matches. Germline V gene data show CDR1 as SGDLS and CDR2 as YYNGEE. CDR3 region: CASSGTGVQPQHF. The DNA for the CDR3 is TGTGCCAGCAGCGGGACAGGGGTTCAGCCCCAGCATTTT.

This clonotype was detected only a few times. The chain's CDR3 is CASSVTGGGNTIYF. The CDR3 region has the DNA TGTGCCAGCAGTGTTACAGGAGGCGGAAACACCATATATTTT. The rearrangement joins TRBV25-1 to TRBJ1-3, with D tentatively TRBD1 (5 bases). CDR3 length: 14 residues. In germline, CDR1 is MGHDK, CDR2 SYGVNS. V lost 4 bases and J lost 4, with 11 bases in between.

This clonotype was detected only a few times. This chain joins TRBV11-2 and TRBJ1-6; perhaps TRBD1 as D (6 bases). Per the germline V gene, CDR1 is SGHAT and CDR2 is FQNNGV. This CDR3 contains 16 residues. V lost 5 bases and J lost 7, with 18 bases in between. CDR3 sequence: CASSQAYRDKNSPLHF. The CDR3 DNA reads as TGTGCCAGCAGCCAAGCTTACAGGGATAAGAATTCACCCCTCCACTTT. The variable domain in full, completed from reference TRBV11-2 and TRBJ1-6, reads EAGVAQSPRYKIIEKRQSVAFWCNPISGHATLYWYQQILGQGPKLLIQFQNNGVVDDSQLPKDRFSAERLKGVDSTLKIQPAKLEDSAVYLCASSQAYRDKNSPLHFGNGTRLTVT.